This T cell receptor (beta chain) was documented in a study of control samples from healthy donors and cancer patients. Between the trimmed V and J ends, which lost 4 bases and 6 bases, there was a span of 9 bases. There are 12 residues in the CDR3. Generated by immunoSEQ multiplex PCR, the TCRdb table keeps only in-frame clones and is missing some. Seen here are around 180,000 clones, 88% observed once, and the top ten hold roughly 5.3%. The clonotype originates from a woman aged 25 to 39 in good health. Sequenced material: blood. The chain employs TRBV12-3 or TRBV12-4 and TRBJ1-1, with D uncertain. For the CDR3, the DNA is TGTGCCAGCAGTTACGTGGGATCTGAAGCTTTCTTT. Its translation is CASSYVGSEAFF.